Each of the 20 T cell receptor beta chains below was sequenced from the same sample in a study of blood T cell repertoires in COVID-19. Clones were sequenced by immunoSEQ multiplex PCR, and TCRdb holds only the in-frame ones, with some missing. The sample includes a few hundred thousand clones, 86% of them seen just once. Sequenced: peripheral blood. The receptors stem from an older woman with COVID-19, enrolled during active disease.

In this sample, this clone turned up once. CDR3: CSVEVLWDRVVGYTF. The CDR3 DNA is TGCAGCGTTGAAGTTTTGTGGGACAGGGTAGTTGGCTACACCTTC. The genes are TRBV29-1 and TRBJ1-2; 9 nucleotides align to TRBD1. The germline gives CDR1 SQVTM, CDR2 ANQGSEA. V shed 1 base and J 7 bases; nucleotides not matched to a gene: 10. The CDR3 spans 15 residues.

This clone was seen a few times. The chain employs TRBV2 and TRBJ1-1, with TRBD1 identical over 8 bases. In germline, CDR1 is SNHLY, CDR2 FYNNEI. The CDR3 covers 15 residues. Trimming took 6 bases from V and 3 from J; bases not matched to a gene: 9. In DNA, the CDR3 is TGTGCCAGCAGGTGGACAGGGTCTTTGGACACTGAAGCTTTCTTT. Its translation: CASRWTGSLDTEAFF. Full variable domain (outside the CDR3, taken from reference TRBV2 and TRBJ1-1): EPEVTQTPSHQVTQMGQEVILRCVPISNHLYFYWYRQILGQKVEFLVSFYNNEISEKSEIFDDQFSVERPDGSNFTLKIRSTKLEDSAMYFCASRWTGSLDTEAFFGQGTRLTVV.

The chain employs TRBV11-2 and TRBJ2-5; tentative D call: TRBD1 (6 bases). In germline, CDR1 is SGHAT, CDR2 FQNNGV. The CDR3 runs to 13 residues. Trimming stripped 2 bases from V and 3 bases from J, with 7 bases between. The CDR3: CASSLHREETQYF. DNA for the CDR3: TGTGCCAGCAGCTTACACAGGGAAGAGACCCAGTACTTC. The entire variable domain, with the rest obtained from reference TRBV11-2 and TRBJ2-5, is as follows: EAGVAQSPRYKIIEKRQSVAFWCNPISGHATLYWYQQILGQGPKLLIQFQNNGVVDDSQLPKDRFSAERLKGVDSTLKIQPAKLEDSAVYLCASSLHREETQYFGPGTRLLVL.

This chain joins TRBV6-2 or TRBV6-3 and TRBJ2-5, with 16 positions matching TRBD2. CDR3 length: 20 amino acids. The V segment lost 6 bases and the J segment 3 bases; nucleotides outside the gene matches: 16. Germline V gives CDR1 MNHEY, CDR2 SVGEGT. Written as DNA, the CDR3 is TGTGCCAGCAGACCTGCCCACCCGGGACTAGCGGGGGGGCCGGAAGAGACCCAGTACTTC. It translates to CASRPAHPGLAGGPEETQYF.

The rearrangement links TRBV12-5 to TRBJ2-1, with D perhaps matching TRBD2 (5 bases). V lost 5 bases to trimming and J lost 4 bases, with 15 bases between them. The V gene's germline CDR1 is LGHNT and CDR2 FRNRAP. The CDR3 loop spans 15 amino acids. The CDR3 here is CASGGPGRNYNEQFF. The CDR3 nucleotides read TGTGCTAGTGGTGGCCCGGGAAGAAATTACAATGAGCAGTTCTTC.

Only one count was recorded for this clone. The chain recombines TRBV19 with TRBJ2-5; the match to TRBD2 covers 9 bases. J gave up 5 bases and V 5 bases, and 9 bases lay outside the gene matches. Germline V gene lookup returns CDR1 LNHDA and CDR2 SQIVND (reference sequence). The CDR3 sequence is 15 residues long. CDR3: CASSLGTGLAETQYF. The DNA for the CDR3 is TGTGCCAGTAGTCTAGGAACGGGACTAGCCGAGACCCAGTACTTC.

The V gene is TRBV2, the J gene TRBJ1-6; weak D call: TRBD1 (5 bases). The CDR3 runs 15 residues. Per germline, CDR1 SNHLY and CDR2 FYNNEI. Trimming stripped 6 bases from V and 4 bases from J, with 13 bases between. Here the CDR3 reads CASSALQGYNSPLHF. CDR3 in DNA: TGTGCCAGCAGCGCCCTCCAGGGTTATAATTCACCCCTCCACTTT.

The rearrangement joins TRBV10-2 to TRBJ1-2; D may be TRBD1 (5 bases). The CDR3 extends over 13 amino acids. Trimming removed 3 bases at V and 8 bases at J, with 13 bases between. Germline V gene data show CDR1 as WSHSY and CDR2 as SAAADI. This CDR3 is CASSDSRVGGYTF. The CDR3 DNA reads as TGCGCCAGCAGTGACTCCAGGGTGGGGGGCTACACCTTC.

The genes are TRBV18 and TRBJ2-1; D may be TRBD1 (6 bases). Germline CDR1 and CDR2: KGHSH and LQKENI. V gave up 1 base and J gave up 4 bases, with 11 bases separating them. The CDR3 has 15 residues. The CDR3 here is CASSPLGAAYNEQFF. CDR3 nucleotides: TGTGCCAGCTCACCACTGGGGGCGGCTTACAATGAGCAGTTCTTC.

This clone showed up just once. In nucleotides, the CDR3 is TGTGCCAGCAGGTCCGGGACATGGAACACTGAAGCTTTCTTT. Residues: CASRSGTWNTEAFF. This chain uses TRBV6-5 with TRBJ1-1, with D maybe TRBD1 (6 bases). V lost 6 bases and J 1 base, leaving 12 bases between the germline ends. This CDR3 has 14 amino acids. Germline values: CDR1 MNHEY, CDR2 SVGAGI.

The chain couples TRBV2 to TRBJ1-6, with D perhaps matching TRBD1 (6 bases). V gave up 9 bases and J gave up 4 bases, with 10 bases separating them. This CDR3 has 13 residues. In germline, CDR1 is SNHLY, CDR2 FYNNEI. The CDR3 protein is CASSDSYNSPLHF. CDR3 nucleotides: TGTGCCAGTTCGGACAGTTATAATTCACCCCTCCACTTT. The full variable domain, completed using reference TRBV2 and TRBJ1-6, is EPEVTQTPSHQVTQMGQEVILRCVPISNHLYFYWYRQILGQKVEFLVSFYNNEISEKSEIFDDQFSVERPDGSNFTLKIRSTKLEDSAMYFCASSDSYNSPLHFGNGTRLTVT.

This chain links TRBV18 with TRBJ1-2; the match to TRBD1 covers 8 bases. CDR3 length: 19 residues. Germline V gene data show CDR1 as KGHSH and CDR2 as LQKENI. The junction had 16 bases not matched to a gene; V was cut back by 2 bases and J by 2 bases. This chain's CDR3 is CASSPFSGGNPTQNYGYTF. The DNA of the CDR3 is TGTGCCAGCTCACCATTCTCAGGGGGCAACCCCACTCAAAACTATGGCTACACCTTC.

Comment on this clone: This specimen includes other DNA sequences encoding the same CDR3. V is TRBV18 and J is TRBJ2-2; TRBD1 is a possible D gene (5 bases). V gave up 2 bases and J gave up 4 bases, with 11 bases separating them. This CDR3 is built from 15 residues. Per the germline V gene, CDR1 is KGHSH and CDR2 is LQKENI. The CDR3 spells CASSPRTGGTGELFF. The CDR3 nucleotides read TGTGCCAGCTCACCAAGAACAGGTGGCACCGGGGAGCTGTTTTTT. The whole variable domain, remainder taken from reference TRBV18 and TRBJ2-2, is NAGVMQNPRHLVRRRGQEARLRCSPMKGHSHVYWYRQLPEEGLKFMVYLQKENIIDESGMPKERFSAEFPKEGPSILRIQQVVRGDSAAYFCASSPRTGGTGELFFGEGSRLTVL.

The V and J genes are TRBV7-2 and TRBJ1-6, with a weak D call TRBD1 (5 bases). Germline V gene lookup returns CDR1 SGHTA and CDR2 FQGNSA. V was clipped by 5 bases and J by 9 bases, with 17 bases between them. This CDR3 has 15 residues. CDR3 sequence reads: CASSPEWGGGSPLHF. CDR3 coding DNA: TGTGCCAGCAGCCCCGAGTGGGGCGGGGGTTCACCCCTCCACTTT. The variable domain in full, completed from reference TRBV7-2 and TRBJ1-6, reads GAGVSQSPSNKVTEKGKDVELRCDPISGHTALYWYRQSLGQGLEFLIYFQGNSAPDKSGLPSDRFSAERTGGSVSTLTIQRTQQEDSAVYLCASSPEWGGGSPLHFGNGTRLTVT.

This clone was counted only a few times. The rearrangement joins TRBV3-1 (or the pseudogene TRBV3-2) to TRBJ2-2; D is perhaps TRBD2 (6 bases). This CDR3 is built from 15 residues. The germline gives CDR1 LGHDT, CDR2 YNNKEL (reference sequence). V lost 6 bases and J 0 bases, leaving 11 bases between the germline ends. The CDR3 DNA reads as TGTGCCAGCAGTCGCGGGATGACGAACACCGGGGAGCTGTTTTTT. It codes for CASSRGMTNTGELFF.

The chain links TRBV14 to TRBJ2-6, with 7 positions matching TRBD1. Germline V gene sequence: CDR1 SGHDN, CDR2 FVKESK. The CDR3 totals 18 residues. With V trimmed by 4 bases and J by 0 bases, 9 bases remained unmatched. The CDR3 DNA reads TGTGCCAGCAGCCCAATCGGGACAGAAGCCTCTGGGGCCAACGTCCTGACTTTC. The encoded protein is CASSPIGTEASGANVLTF. The complete variable domain, with remaining parts taken from reference TRBV14 and TRBJ2-6, reads EAGVTQFPSHSVIEKGQTVTLRCDPISGHDNLYWYRRVMGKEIKFLLHFVKESKQDESGMPNNRFLAERTGGTYSTLKVQPAELEDSGVYFCASSPIGTEASGANVLTFGAGSRLTVL.

This chain uses TRBV5-6 with TRBJ2-5, with D perhaps TRBD2 (5 bases). Germline CDR1 SGHDT, CDR2 YYEEEE. This CDR3 has 16 residues. Trimming shortened V by 3 bases and J by 4 bases, and 19 bases separated the two germline ends. CDR3 loop: CASSSRVWGRGETQYF. The CDR3 DNA reads as TGTGCCAGCAGCTCCCGGGTTTGGGGTCGGGGAGAGACCCAGTACTTC.

The chain is built from TRBV5-6 and TRBJ2-2; D not certain. Trimming pared 4 bases from V and 7 bases from J, leaving 20 bases between. Germline V CDR1 and CDR2: SGHDT, YYEEEE. The CDR3 covers 16 residues. CDR3 sequence reads: CASSPRRIIAFGELFF. The CDR3 DNA sequence: TGTGCCAGCAGCCCGCGGAGAATTATTGCTTTCGGGGAGCTGTTTTTT. Supplemented by reference TRBV5-6 and TRBJ2-2, the full variable domain reads DAGVTQSPTHLIKTRGQQVTLRCSPKSGHDTVSWYQQALGQGPQFIFQYYEEEERQRGNFPDRFSGHQFPNYSSELNVNALLLGDSALYLCASSPRRIIAFGELFFGEGSRLTVL.

The rearrangement uses TRBV5-1 and TRBJ2-7; D is possibly TRBD2 (6 bases). Trimming removed 2 bases from V and 3 bases from J, with 21 bases in between. The CDR3 is 17 amino acids. Germline V gene data show CDR1 as SGHRS and CDR2 as YFSETQ. CDR3 in DNA: TGCGCCAGCAGCTTACAGACTACCTCGGGGGTCGGCTACGAGCAGTACTTC. Translation: CASSLQTTSGVGYEQYF.

The V call is TRBV6-5, the J call TRBJ1-6, with a tentative D call TRBD1 (5 bases). Germline V gives CDR1 MNHEY, CDR2 SVGAGI. The CDR3 is 15 amino acids. Trimming removed 1 base at V and 8 bases at J, with 12 bases between. The CDR3 sequence is CASSYYRRADSPLHF. The CDR3 DNA reads TGTGCCAGCAGTTACTACCGCAGGGCTGATTCACCCCTCCACTTT.